The clone carrying this T cell receptor (beta chain) occurred many times. This sample stems from a study of spatial heterogeneity in lung cancer. Time point in this sample: blood at routine non-recurrence follow-up after resection. The CDR3 is 13 residues long. Losses at the gene ends were 10 bases for V and 5 bases for J; bases not matched to a gene: 8. The germline V gene encodes CDR1 ENHRY and CDR2 SYGVKD. TCRdb reanalysed the 5' RACE reads using MiXCR and keeps one entry per CDR3 protein. The data show 30,000 to 35,000 distinct CDR3 sequences, over 9.5% seen once. The sample was PBMCs, taken at follow-up. This clonotype was obtained from a female donor with early-stage non-small cell lung cancer. J is TRBJ2-5 and V is TRBV10-3; 9 nucleotides align to TRBD2. CDR3 nucleotides: TGTGCCACAGGGACTAGCTGGGAGGAGACCCAGTACTTC. This sequence encodes CATGTSWEETQYF.